Included here is one TCR beta chain sequence, with context. What it recognizes is unknown. Both TRBC1 and TRBC2 were covered by a beta constant-region primer of two equimolar oligonucleotides. TCRdb fed the UMI-ligation and nested PCR reads into MiXCR, producing one record per CDR3 protein. The profile shows under 150,000 distinct CDR3 sequences, 17% of them singletons. This sample is part of a study of naive and memory T cell subsets. The CDR3 consists of 14 residues. CDR1 and CDR2 from the germline V gene are DFQATT and SNEGSKA (reference sequence). V trimming: 5 bases; J trimming: 6 bases; junction bases outside the gene matches: 8. Study findings and constraints: Naive and memory subsets had different power law exponents for TCR abundance. In naive cells, over 95% of TCR sequences were seen only once. In CD4 and CD8 cells, diversity dropped from naive through EMRA.

Four subsets defined by CD45RA and CD27 were sorted after CD3, CD4, CD8 and live/dead staining. Sample: naive CD4+ T cells from blood. The clonotype comes from a human donor in good health. This rearrangement joins TRBV20-1 to TRBJ1-5, with 9 bases aligning to TRBD1. CDR3 DNA sequence: TGCAGTGCTGGGACGACAGGGGGACGTCAGCCCCAGCATTTT. Translation gives CSAGTTGGRQPQHF.